The clone carrying this T cell receptor beta chain was counted ten times or more. The data originate from a study of T cell repertoires in cytomegalovirus infection. Study at large: Both a matching HLA type and CMV infection were indicated by public TCR beta signatures.

TCRdb reprocessed the reads via MiXCR and lists one record per CDR3 protein. This sample has 450,000 to 550,000 distinct CDR3 sequences, with more than 15% found just once. Germline V gene data show CDR1 as SGHAT and CDR2 as FQNNGV. CDR3 length equals 15 residues. The ends were cut back, 5 bases at V and 3 bases at J, with 16 bases in the middle. Sequenced input: CD8+ T cells from PBMCs. This TCR derives from a human donor in good health (CMV status not recorded). Some clones in this sample may be carry-over from other donors' samples. This rearrangement joins TRBV11-2 to TRBJ1-2; D remains ambiguous. CDR3 residues: CASSPDSSWDYGYTF. The CDR3 nucleotides read TGTGCCAGCAGCCCTGACTCTAGCTGGGACTATGGCTACACCTTC.